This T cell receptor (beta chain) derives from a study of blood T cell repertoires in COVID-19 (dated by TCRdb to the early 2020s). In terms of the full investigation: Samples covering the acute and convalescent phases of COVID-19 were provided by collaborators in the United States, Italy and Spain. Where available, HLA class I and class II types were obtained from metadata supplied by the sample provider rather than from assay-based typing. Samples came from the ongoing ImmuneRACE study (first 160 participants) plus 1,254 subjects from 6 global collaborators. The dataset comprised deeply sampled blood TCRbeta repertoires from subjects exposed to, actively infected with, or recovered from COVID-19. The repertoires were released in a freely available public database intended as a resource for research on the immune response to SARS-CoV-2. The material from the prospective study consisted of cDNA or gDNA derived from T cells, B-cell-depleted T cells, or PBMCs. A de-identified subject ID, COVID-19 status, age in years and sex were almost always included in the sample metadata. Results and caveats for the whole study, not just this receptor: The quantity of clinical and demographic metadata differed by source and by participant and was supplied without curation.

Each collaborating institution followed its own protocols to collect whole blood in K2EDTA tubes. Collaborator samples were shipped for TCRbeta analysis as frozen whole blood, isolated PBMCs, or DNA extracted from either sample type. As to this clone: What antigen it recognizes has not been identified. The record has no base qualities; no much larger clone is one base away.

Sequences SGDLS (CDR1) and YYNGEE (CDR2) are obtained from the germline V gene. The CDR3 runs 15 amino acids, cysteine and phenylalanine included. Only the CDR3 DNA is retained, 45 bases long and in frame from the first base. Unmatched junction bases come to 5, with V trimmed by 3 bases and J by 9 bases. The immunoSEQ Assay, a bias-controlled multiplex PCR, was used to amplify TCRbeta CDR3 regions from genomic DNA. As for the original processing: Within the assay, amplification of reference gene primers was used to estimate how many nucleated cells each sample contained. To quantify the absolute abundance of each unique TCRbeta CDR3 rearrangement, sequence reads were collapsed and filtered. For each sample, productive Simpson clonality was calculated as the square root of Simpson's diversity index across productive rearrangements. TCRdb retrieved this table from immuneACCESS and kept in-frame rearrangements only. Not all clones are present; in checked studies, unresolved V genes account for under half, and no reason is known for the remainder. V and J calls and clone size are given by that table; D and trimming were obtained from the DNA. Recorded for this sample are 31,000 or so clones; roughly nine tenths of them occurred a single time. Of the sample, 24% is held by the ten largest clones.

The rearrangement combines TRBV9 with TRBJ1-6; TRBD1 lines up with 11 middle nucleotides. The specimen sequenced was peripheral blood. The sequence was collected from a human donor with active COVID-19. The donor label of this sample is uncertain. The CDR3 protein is CASSAGGQGVSPLHF. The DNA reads TGTGCCAGCAGCGCGGGGGGACAGGGGGTTTCACCCCTCCACTTT.